This T cell receptor (beta chain) was observed in a study of T-cell memory formation after mild COVID-19. Study-level findings and limits: Day 15 to 85 contractors were CD4/CD8 balanced; later expanders leaned CD4+. There was no confirmation that second-wave clones peaking on day 37 were SARS-CoV-2 specific.

Germline CDR1 reads SGHRS; CDR2 reads YFSETQ. V gave up 3 bases and J gave up 4 bases; unmatched junction bases: 2. The CDR3 extends over 14 amino acids. cDNA libraries for TCR alpha and TCR beta, carrying sample barcodes and UMIs, came from 5'RACE with constant-segment primers. TCRdb used MiXCR to reprocess the 5' RACE reads, holding one entry per CDR3 protein. This repertoire shows about 430,000 distinct CDR3 sequences, roughly 18% found once; its top ten account for around a fifth. Ten or more counts support this clonotype. Its antigen is not known. V usage is TRBV5-1 and J usage is TRBJ2-7, with 12 nucleotides matching TRBD1. Material: PBMCs or a T cell subset sorted from them (not recorded which). The clonotype was recovered from a man in his late teens or twenties who had mild COVID-19 (a few samples of this study predate the infection). Cell type and time point are not known. In DNA form, the CDR3 reads TGCGCCAGCAGCTCGGGACAGGGGGCGTACGAGCAGTACTTC. Protein product: CASSSGQGAYEQYF.